The 10 T cell receptor beta chains below come from one sample, sequenced in a study of control samples from healthy donors and cancer patients. Generated by immunoSEQ multiplex PCR, the TCRdb table keeps only in-frame clones and is missing some. The sample lists about 160,000 clones, about 90% occurring once. Material: blood. These receptors originate from a man aged 25 to 45 in good health.

The rearrangement uses TRBV29-1 and TRBJ2-7; D is ambiguous. Per germline, CDR1 SQVTM and CDR2 ANQGSEA. The V end lost 6 bases, the J end lost 3 bases, and 12 bases lay between the germline ends. This CDR3 contains 12 residues. In DNA form, the CDR3 reads TGCAGCGTCGCAAGCGCCCGCTACGAGCAGTACTTC. Its protein product is CSVASARYEQYF.

V is TRBV6-5 and J is TRBJ1-5; 8 nucleotides agree with TRBD1. Looked up from germline, CDR1 is MNHEY and CDR2 is SVGAGI. V lost 2 bases, J lost 3 bases, and 3 bases stayed unmatched. The CDR3 is made up of 15 amino acids. The CDR3 spells CASSYPGQVNQPQHF. CDR3 coding DNA: TGTGCCAGCAGTTACCCGGGACAGGTCAATCAGCCCCAGCATTTT.

The rearrangement links TRBV27 to TRBJ2-7; maybe TRBD2 (6 bases). Trimming shortened V by 0 bases and J by 1 base, and 13 bases separated the two germline ends. Per the germline V gene, CDR1 is MNHEY and CDR2 is SMNVEV (reference sequence). This CDR3 contains 16 residues. The CDR3 DNA reads TGTGCCAGCAGTTTATCGCACGGGAGCCCTTCCTACGAGCAGTACTTC. Translation gives CASSLSHGSPSYEQYF.

The chain links TRBV4-1 to TRBJ1-2; D gene unclear. This CDR3 has 15 residues. In germline, CDR1 is MGHRA, CDR2 YSYEKL. V lost 2 bases and J 0 bases, leaving 10 bases between the germline ends. The CDR3, as DNA: TGCGCCAGCAGCCAAACCCTAGGAGCTAACTATGGCTACACCTTC. It encodes CASSQTLGANYGYTF.

This chain uses TRBV3-1 (or the pseudogene TRBV3-2) with TRBJ1-4; TRBD1 aligns across 7 bases. The germline V gene has CDR1 LGHDT and CDR2 YNNKEL (reference sequence). The CDR3 is 15 residues long. V shed 4 bases and J 0 bases; nucleotides not matched to a gene: 2. The CDR3 coding sequence is TGTGCCAGCAGCCCGGGACAGTCAACTAATGAAAAACTGTTTTTT. Encoded protein: CASSPGQSTNEKLFF.

This chain joins TRBV18 and TRBJ2-3; D gene uncertain. The ends were cut back, 3 bases at V and 0 bases at J, with 10 bases in the middle. This CDR3 comprises 15 residues. Germline CDR1 KGHSH, CDR2 LQKENI. In DNA form, the CDR3 reads TGTGCCAGCTCACCCCCTTGGGGAAGCACAGATACGCAGTATTTT. Amino acid sequence: CASSPPWGSTDTQYF.

The chain has TRBV24-1 and TRBJ1-4, with D possibly matching TRBD1 (5 bases). The germline gives CDR1 KGHDR, CDR2 SFDVKD. This CDR3 has 15 amino acids. V was shortened by 1 base and J by 10 bases, with 15 bases between the two germline ends. The CDR3 coding sequence is TGTGCCACCAGTGATTTAGGGTCGACCGGGGGAAAACTGTTTTTT. It yields the protein CATSDLGSTGGKLFF.

V and J are TRBV28 and TRBJ1-1, with 7 bases identical to TRBD1. Germline CDR1 reads MDHEN; CDR2 reads SYDVKM. Unmatched junction bases numbered 5, after V lost 5 bases and J lost 11 bases. The CDR3 has 11 residues. CDR3: CASSTGQRAFF. In nucleotides, the CDR3 is TGTGCCAGCAGTACGGGACAGCGTGCTTTCTTT. Looking up the rest from reference TRBV28 and TRBJ1-1 gives the full variable domain: DVKVTQSSRYLVKRTGEKVFLECVQDMDHENMFWYRQDPGLGLRLIYFSYDVKMKEKGDIPEGYSVSREKKERFSLILESASTNQTSMYLCASSTGQRAFFGQGTRLTVV.

The chain recombines TRBV6-5 with TRBJ2-1; D gene uncertain. The CDR3 extends over 13 amino acids. The V gene lost 10 bases and the J gene lost 5 bases, with 15 bases spanning the gap. Germline loops: CDR1 MNHEY, CDR2 SVGAGI. CDR3 protein: CATHQGLHNEQFF. As DNA, the CDR3 is TGTGCCACCCATCAAGGTCTTCACAATGAGCAGTTCTTC.

The V call is TRBV28, the J call TRBJ2-1, with TRBD2 matching over 11 bases. V lost 7 bases and J lost 0; bases outside the gene matches: 5. Germline CDR1 MDHEN, CDR2 SYDVKM. The CDR3 has 16 amino acids. The CDR3, as DNA: TGTGCCAGCAACCCCGGGACTAGCGGCTCCTACAATGAGCAGTTCTTC. Its protein is CASNPGTSGSYNEQFF.